What follows are 20 T cell receptor beta chains derived from one specimen sequenced in a study of control samples from healthy donors and cancer patients (dated by TCRdb to about 2020). Libraries were built with the immunoSEQ multiplex PCR assay. In its TCRdb copy, this immuneACCESS table keeps in-frame sequences only and misses some clones. Where compared with another copy, unresolved V genes explain less than half of these, and the others have no known cause. Here the sample has more than 95,000 clones; more than 70% occur a single time. About 3% of the sample is taken by the ten largest. The sample was blood. The receptors were sampled from a man aged 55 to 70 in good health.

The CDR3 region is CASSSQVFSGNTIYF. In DNA form, the CDR3 reads TGTGCCAGCAGCTCACAGGTGTTCTCTGGAAACACCATATATTTT. V is TRBV11-2 and J is TRBJ1-3, with D tentatively TRBD1 (5 bases). Germline values: CDR1 SGHAT, CDR2 FQNNGV. Between the trimmed V and J ends, which lost 4 bases and 0 bases, there was a span of 10 bases. CDR3 length: 15 amino acids.

The rearrangement joins TRBV29-1 to TRBJ1-1; the D gene is possibly TRBD1 (5 bases). The V end lost 4 bases, the J end lost 5 bases, and 14 bases lay between the germline ends. Germline V gives CDR1 SQVTM, CDR2 ANQGSEA. CDR3 size: 13 residues. The CDR3 sequence: CSVGQGVDTEAFF. In DNA, the CDR3 is TGCAGCGTTGGTCAGGGTGTAGATACTGAAGCTTTCTTT.

The V and J genes are TRBV7-8 and TRBJ1-3; no clear D. Trimming removed 0 bases from V and 0 bases from J, with 6 bases in between. In germline, CDR1 is SGHVS, CDR2 FQNEAQ. The CDR3 runs to 15 residues. In nucleotides, the CDR3 is TGTGCCAGCAGCTTAGCGTCGGCCTCTGGAAACACCATATATTTT. The encoded protein is CASSLASASGNTIYF.

The chain joins TRBV13 to TRBJ2-7; 7 nucleotides match TRBD2. V lost 5 bases, J lost 6 bases, and 4 bases stayed unmatched. Germline-derived CDR1 and CDR2 are PRHDT and FYEKMQ (reference sequence). The CDR3 has 12 amino acids. The CDR3 sequence is CASSHRTSEQYF. The CDR3 DNA sequence: TGTGCCAGCAGCCATAGGACTAGCGAGCAGTACTTC. Complete variable domain (other parts from reference TRBV13 and TRBJ2-7): AAGVIQSPRHLIKEKRETATLKCYPIPRHDTVYWYQQGPGQDPQFLISFYEKMQSDKGSIPDRFSAQQFSDYHSELNMSSLELGDSALYFCASSHRTSEQYFGPGTRLTVT.

The chain uses TRBV7-9 and TRBJ2-7; D is undetermined. The CDR3 totals 15 residues. Germline-derived CDR1 and CDR2 are SEHNR and FQNEAQ (reference sequence). Trimming took off 1 base at V and 0 bases at J, with 10 bases between the two ends. The CDR3 loop reads CASSLGSDISYEQYF. The DNA of the CDR3 is TGTGCCAGCAGCTTAGGGTCAGATATCTCCTACGAGCAGTACTTC.

This chain uses TRBV12-3 or TRBV12-4 with TRBJ1-1; D remains unclear. The length of the CDR3 is 13 residues. The V end lost 5 bases, the J end lost 3 bases, and 10 bases lay between the germline ends. CDR3 nucleotides: TGTGCCAGCAGTCACCTCGGGTACACTGAAGCTTTCTTT. Protein sequence: CASSHLGYTEAFF.

A single count supports this clone. The chain uses TRBV4-3 and TRBJ2-4; D not certain. Trimming shortened V by 0 bases and J by 9 bases, and 6 bases separated the two germline ends. CDR3 length: 12 residues. Germline lookup yields CDR1 LGHNA and CDR2 YSLEER. In DNA, the CDR3 is TGCGCCAGCAGCCAAGAGACTGGCATTCAGTACTTC. Residues: CASSQETGIQYF.

This clone was seen a handful of times. J is TRBJ1-6 and V is TRBV10-3; TRBD1 is a possible D gene (5 bases). The CDR3 extends over 14 amino acids. CDR1 ENHRY and CDR2 SYGVKD come from the germline V gene. V was pared by 10 bases and J by 10 bases, with 20 bases between. The CDR3 region is CATAPDGAGSPLHF. CDR3 DNA sequence: TGTGCCACCGCCCCCGATGGGGCAGGATCACCCCTCCACTTT.

V usage is TRBV29-1 and J usage is TRBJ2-3; D possibly corresponds to TRBD2 (6 bases). The CDR3 is made up of 11 amino acids. Looked up from germline, CDR1 is SQVTM and CDR2 is ANQGSEA. Trimming pared 7 bases from V and 4 bases from J, leaving 9 bases between. CDR3 residues: CSGRVADTQYF. CDR3 coding DNA: TGCAGCGGGAGGGTAGCAGATACGCAGTATTTT.

This clone appeared a single time. V usage is TRBV3-1 (or the pseudogene TRBV3-2) and J usage is TRBJ1-2; D is unclear. The CDR3 is 14 residues long. From germline, CDR1 is LGHDT and CDR2 YNNKEL (reference sequence). The V end was cut by 1 base, the J end by 7 bases, with 13 bases between. The CDR3, as DNA: TGTGCCAGCAGCCAAGCAACGGGAAGCCGTGGCTACACCTTC. Translating it yields CASSQATGSRGYTF.

The chain combines TRBV2 with TRBJ1-1; perhaps TRBD1 as D (5 bases). Trimming removed 3 bases from V and 3 bases from J, with 11 bases in between. This CDR3 is 14 amino acids long. Germline V gene data show CDR1 as SNHLY and CDR2 as FYNNEI. The CDR3 spells CASSEREGDTEAFF. In DNA form, the CDR3 reads TGTGCCAGCAGTGAGAGAGAAGGGGACACTGAAGCTTTCTTT.

This clone has only a few counts. This chain connects TRBV18 to TRBJ1-5; no clear D gene. The V end was cut by 0 bases, the J end by 2 bases, with 11 bases between. The CDR3 sequence is 16 residues long. CDR1 KGHSH and CDR2 LQKENI come from the germline V gene. CDR3 sequence: CASSPPFTVGNQPQHF. The DNA of the CDR3 is TGTGCCAGCTCACCACCTTTCACAGTGGGCAATCAGCCCCAGCATTTT. The full variable domain, its missing parts supplied by reference TRBV18 and TRBJ1-5, is NAGVMQNPRHLVRRRGQEARLRCSPMKGHSHVYWYRQLPEEGLKFMVYLQKENIIDESGMPKERFSAEFPKEGPSILRIQQVVRGDSAAYFCASSPPFTVGNQPQHFGDGTRLSIL.

The chain is built from TRBV27 and TRBJ2-3; 8 positions agree with TRBD1. The V gene's germline CDR1 is MNHEY and CDR2 SMNVEV (reference sequence). V gave up 4 bases and J gave up 1 base; unmatched junction bases: 7. The CDR3 has 16 amino acids. CDR3 coding DNA: TGTGCCAGCAGTTCTCTCGGACAGGGACGCACAGATACGCAGTATTTT. Translation gives CASSSLGQGRTDTQYF.

The chain combines TRBV18 with TRBJ1-4; no firm D call. V gave up 4 bases and J gave up 7 bases, with 10 bases separating them. Per germline, CDR1 KGHSH and CDR2 LQKENI. The CDR3 length is 13 residues. CDR3 sequence (DNA): TGTGCCAGCTCACGGGGTAGAGTTGAAAAACTGTTTTTT. As protein: CASSRGRVEKLFF. Full variable domain (rest looked up from reference TRBV18 and TRBJ1-4): NAGVMQNPRHLVRRRGQEARLRCSPMKGHSHVYWYRQLPEEGLKFMVYLQKENIIDESGMPKERFSAEFPKEGPSILRIQQVVRGDSAAYFCASSRGRVEKLFFGSGTQLSVL.

The J gene is TRBJ2-1, the V gene TRBV6-2 or TRBV6-3; the match to TRBD2 covers 8 bases. V trimming: 5 bases; J trimming: 6 bases; junction bases outside the gene matches: 6. Germline CDR1 MNHEY, CDR2 SVGEGT. This CDR3 has 14 amino acids. The CDR3 sequence is CASSLTGGANEQFF. CDR3 DNA sequence: TGTGCCAGCAGTCTTACGGGGGGGGCCAATGAGCAGTTCTTC.

This sequence joins TRBV27 and TRBJ1-5, with no clear D. V lost 2 bases to trimming and J lost 4 bases, with 3 bases between them. The germline CDR1 and CDR2 sequences are MNHEY and SMNVEV (reference sequence). This CDR3 is 12 amino acids long. CDR3 protein: CASSLGNQPQHF. The DNA of the CDR3 is TGTGCCAGCAGTTTAGGTAATCAGCCCCAGCATTTT.

This chain joins TRBV27 and TRBJ1-6; 7 nucleotides match TRBD1. V gave up 7 bases and J gave up 1 base; unmatched junction bases: 10. The V gene's germline CDR1 is MNHEY and CDR2 SMNVEV (reference sequence). The CDR3 is 17 residues long. The CDR3 region is CASTDREYLSYNSPLHF. CDR3 sequence (DNA): TGTGCCAGCACCGACAGGGAATATCTGTCCTATAATTCACCCCTCCACTTT.

Only a few counts were recorded for this clone. The chain carries TRBV6-6 and TRBJ2-3; the D gene is possibly TRBD1 (6 bases). Germline assignment: CDR1 MNHNY and CDR2 SVGAGI (reference sequence). With 8 bases removed from V and 4 bases from J, the gap between germline ends came to 19 bases. The CDR3 runs to 15 residues. This CDR3 reads CASVYSKGVSDTQYF. CDR3 nucleotides: TGTGCCAGCGTCTACAGCAAGGGGGTATCAGATACGCAGTATTTT.

This rearrangement joins TRBV4-3 to TRBJ1-2, with TRBD1 matching over 8 bases. V lost 4 bases and J lost 8; bases outside the gene matches: 3. CDR1 LGHNA and CDR2 YSLEER come from the germline V gene. This CDR3 has 12 residues. CDR3: CASSLGQGGYTF. CDR3 sequence (DNA): TGCGCCAGCAGCCTCGGACAGGGCGGCTACACCTTC.

The CDR3 region is CASTFFTGQETQYF. The CDR3 DNA is TGCGCCAGCACCTTTTTCACAGGGCAAGAGACCCAGTACTTC. This sequence joins TRBV5-1 and TRBJ2-5, with D perhaps matching TRBD1 (6 bases). Trimming shortened V by 6 bases and J by 2 bases, and 14 bases separated the two germline ends. The CDR3 has 14 amino acids. Looked up from germline, CDR1 is SGHRS and CDR2 is YFSETQ.